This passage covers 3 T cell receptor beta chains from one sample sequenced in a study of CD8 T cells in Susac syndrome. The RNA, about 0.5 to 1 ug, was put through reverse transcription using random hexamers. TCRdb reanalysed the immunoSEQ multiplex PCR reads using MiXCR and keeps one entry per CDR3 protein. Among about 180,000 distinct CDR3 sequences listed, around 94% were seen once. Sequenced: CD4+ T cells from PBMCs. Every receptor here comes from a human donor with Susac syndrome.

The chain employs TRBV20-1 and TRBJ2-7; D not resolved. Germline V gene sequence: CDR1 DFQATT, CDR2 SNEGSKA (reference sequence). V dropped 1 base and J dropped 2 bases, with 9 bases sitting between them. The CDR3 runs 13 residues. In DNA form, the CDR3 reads TGCAGTGCTAGAGGTGAATCTCCCTACGAGCAGTACTTC. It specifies CSARGESPYEQYF.

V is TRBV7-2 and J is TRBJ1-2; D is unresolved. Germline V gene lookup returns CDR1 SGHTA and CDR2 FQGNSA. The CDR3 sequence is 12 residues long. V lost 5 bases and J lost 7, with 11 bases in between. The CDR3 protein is CASSPDVGGYTF. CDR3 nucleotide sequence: TGTGCCAGCAGCCCGGACGTGGGTGGCTACACCTTC.

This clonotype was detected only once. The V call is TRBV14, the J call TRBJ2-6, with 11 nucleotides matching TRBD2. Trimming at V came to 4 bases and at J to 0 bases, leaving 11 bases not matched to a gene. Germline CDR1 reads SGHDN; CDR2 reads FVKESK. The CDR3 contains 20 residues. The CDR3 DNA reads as TGTGCCAGCAGCCTGAGGCCTAGCGGGGGGCCTAGCTCTGGGGCCAACGTCCTGACTTTC. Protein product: CASSLRPSGGPSSGANVLTF. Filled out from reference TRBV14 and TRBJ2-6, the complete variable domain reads EAGVTQFPSHSVIEKGQTVTLRCDPISGHDNLYWYRRVMGKEIKFLLHFVKESKQDESGMPNNRFLAERTGGTYSTLKVQPAELEDSGVYFCASSLRPSGGPSSGANVLTFGAGSRLTVL.